Listed below are T cell receptor beta chains from one sample, sequenced in a study of identical twins. TCRdb called the 5' RACE reads again in MiXCR, with one record for every CDR3 protein. Among approximately 260,000 distinct CDR3 sequences listed, around 8% were seen once. Separately, the same data were catalogued under a study of yellow fever vaccine responses in identical twins.

Source material: CD8+ T cells sorted from blood. All receptors derive from a woman aged 18 to 35 in good health. CDR3s leave out the opening cysteine and the closing phenylalanine or tryptophan. Only some rows state a clone size, as once, few, many or a class for expanded clones.

TRBV9,few,TRBJ2-7,12,ASSGYDGSYEQY
TRBV14,few,TRBJ2-1,18,ASSLYRGTDTSGNSNEQF
TRBV7-9,few,TRBJ2-1,11,ASSLVASNEQF
TRBV28,many,TRBJ2-5,18,ASSSFASRTGAENLETQY
TRBV20-1,-,TRBJ2-1,13,SARDLGGRMDEQF
TRBV27,-,TRBJ2-5,10,ASSFVGETQY
TRBV9,few,TRBJ2-3,12,ASSVVIGTDTQY
TRBV20-1,many,TRBJ2-1,16,SAKPRPTLAGADNEQF
TRBV12-3/TRBV12-4,few,TRBJ1-4,13,ASSGDMRENEKLF
TRBV6-5,few,TRBJ2-3,14,ASSYSGSGRIDTQY
TRBV4-3,many,TRBJ2-1,14,ASSQERGYSYNEQF
TRBV20-1,-,TRBJ2-7,13,SARNFQGATYEQY
TRBV10-2,-,TRBJ2-1,13,ASSASGELYNEQF
TRBV20-1,-,TRBJ2-7,12,SAPRTGSSYEQY
TRBV7-2,few,TRBJ2-5,12,ASRPGGGWETQY
TRBV4-3,many,TRBJ2-7,14,ASSQDHGSGGYEQY